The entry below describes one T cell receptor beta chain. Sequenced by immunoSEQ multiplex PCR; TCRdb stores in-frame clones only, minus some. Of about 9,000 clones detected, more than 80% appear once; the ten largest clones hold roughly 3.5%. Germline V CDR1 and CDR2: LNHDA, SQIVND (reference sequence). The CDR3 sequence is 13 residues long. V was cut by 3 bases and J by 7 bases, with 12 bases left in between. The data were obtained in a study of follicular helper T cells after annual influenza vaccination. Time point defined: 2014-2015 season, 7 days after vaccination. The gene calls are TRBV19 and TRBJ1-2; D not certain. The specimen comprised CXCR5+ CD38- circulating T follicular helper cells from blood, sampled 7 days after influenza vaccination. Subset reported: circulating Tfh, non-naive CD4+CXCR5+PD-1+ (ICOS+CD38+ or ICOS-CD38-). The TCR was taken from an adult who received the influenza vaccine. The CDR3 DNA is TGTGCCAGTAGTATCGGGATGGTAGGTGGCTACACCTTC. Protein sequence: CASSIGMVGGYTF.